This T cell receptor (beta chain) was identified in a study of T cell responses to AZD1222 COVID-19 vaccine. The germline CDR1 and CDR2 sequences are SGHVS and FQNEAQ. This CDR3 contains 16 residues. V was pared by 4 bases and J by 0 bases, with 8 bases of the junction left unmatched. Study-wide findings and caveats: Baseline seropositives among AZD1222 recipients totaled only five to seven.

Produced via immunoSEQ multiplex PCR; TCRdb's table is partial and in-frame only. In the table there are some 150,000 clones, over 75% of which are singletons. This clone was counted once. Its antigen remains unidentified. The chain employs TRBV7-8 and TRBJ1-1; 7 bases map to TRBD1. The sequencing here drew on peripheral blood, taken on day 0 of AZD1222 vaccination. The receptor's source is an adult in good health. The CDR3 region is CASSSRPGGMNTEAFF. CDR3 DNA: TGTGCCAGCAGCTCTCGACCAGGGGGAATGAACACTGAAGCTTTCTTT.